What follows describes a single TCR beta chain. Its antigen remains unknown. This may come from a read error, since a much larger clone is one base off. The data derive from a study of breast tumors, draining lymph nodes, adjacent tissues. Study-level findings and limits: Tumor repertoires ranked between lymph nodes and nontumor tissue in diversity, with V and J gene preferences. Luminal-like breast cancer showed significantly higher tumor–nontumor repertoire similarity than basal-like.

MiXCR, applied by TCRdb to the multiplex PCR reads, yields one record per CDR3 protein. This sample has about 230,000 distinct CDR3 sequences, with about 32% found just once. Samples came from axillary lymph nodes draining the breast cancer. CDR3 size: 11 residues. Germline loops: CDR1 LNHDA, CDR2 SQIVND (reference sequence). The chain uses TRBV19 and TRBJ2-4; a weak D match, TRBD2 (5 bases). The sample was axillary lymph node tissue. The TCR originated in a female donor with breast cancer. Some clones in this sample may be carry-over from other donors' samples. CDR3 protein: CAISLGYGIYF. The CDR3 DNA follows: TGTGCCATTAGTCTGGGTTACGGGATTTACTTC.